This T cell receptor beta chain comes out of a study of T cells in Graves' hyperthyroidism and ophthalmopathy (dated by TCRdb to 2018 to 2020). A note on the overall study: Peripheral blood samples were taken at the time of initial diagnosis, prior to any treatment. An independent validation cohort of around 19 hyperthyroidism patients and about 16 patients who later progressed to ophthalmopathy tested prospective prediction of ophthalmopathy. A discovery cohort of about 96 patients, approximately 44 with Graves' ophthalmopathy and about 58 with stable Graves' hyperthyroidism, was used to find distinguishing TCR V-J signatures. Once sampling was done, hyperthyroidism patients were given methimazole at a starting dose of 30 mg daily, whereas ophthalmopathy patients were given high-dose intravenous methylprednisolone. In addition, the study compared T-cell repertoires in thyroid tissue and in blood from about 6 Graves' hyperthyroidism patients. According to the paper, TCR Vbeta CDR3 sequencing was carried out on around 140 peripheral blood samples, which came from 40 to 45 ophthalmopathy, under 80 hyperthyroidism and approximately 17 progressor patients. The 85 to 100 discovery patients were randomly split 7:3 into training and test sets. Here is what the overall study found, with its caveats: Most expanded thyroid clonotypes (frequency above 0.001) were also detected in blood, suggesting blood repertoires may reflect thyroid immune responses. Ophthalmopathy was separated from stable hyperthyroidism by a 13 V-J signature model, with about 88% sensitivity and 81% to 82% specificity obtained in cross-validation and 80%/75% obtained in testing. During validation, the model predicted progression to ophthalmopathy a median of about 6.5 months ahead of onset, with around 65% sensitivity and around 72% specificity. Sample size was not statistically predetermined, and investigators were not blinded to group allocation.

The TCR beta CDR3 regions were amplified from RNA transcripts. A first-round RT-PCR of the TCR CDR3 used the HTBI primer set with the Qiagen OneStep RT-PCR kit. The libraries were constructed in a second round of multiplex PCR and then size-selected and purified. Sequencing of the libraries was done on an Illumina HiSeq2000 using paired-end 100 bp reads. From the authors' description of their analysis: SOAPnuke was used to process the raw data, removing reads that contained adapters or uncalled bases, had a mean Phred below 15, or lacked an exact match to the constant primer or identifier. COPE v1.2.5 was used to merge high-quality paired reads, and clonotypes were defined as unique nucleotide sequences. Clonotypes were aligned to IMGT TRBV, TRBD and TRBJ reference segments using MiTCR v1.1. The analysis was restricted to V-J combinations with a frequency above 0.0001, which together covered roughly 99% of the repertoires. A TCS score was defined as the ratio of F50 (clonal expansion) to E x V (chaos), with BLOSUM62-based TCRdist applied between CDR3 peptides within each V-J. Welch's t-statistics and random forest reduced roughly 500 V-J features to 13, which were used in a naive Bayes classifier (R e1071). The public reads were quality trimmed at Q25 with fastp and then assembled into clones with MiXCR by TCRdb, keeping productive beta chains. Identical CDR3 proteins give one entry, which carries the most common genes and DNA. The V and J calls here are based on TCRdb, not the publication. This sample is represented by about 620,000 distinct CDR3 sequences; roughly 15% of them were singletons. The leading ten clones occupy approximately 3.9% of the sample.

A note on this clonotype: No cognate antigen has been identified for it. A much larger clone is a single base away; this may be a read error.

Per the germline V gene, MDHEN is the CDR1 and SYDVKM is the CDR2. The CDR3, cysteine through phenylalanine, is 12 amino acids long. The read is trimmed to its CDR3 DNA, 36 bases read in frame from base 1. A patient counted as having stable Graves' hyperthyroidism if no progression to ophthalmopathy occurred over 18 months of follow-up. Hyperthyroidism patients were newly diagnosed, with disease duration under 2 months, and aged 18 to 65 years. Patients with uncontrolled infections, other autoimmune diseases, pregnancy or lactation were excluded. Diagnoses relied on clinical symptoms, serum thyroxine and TRAb, thyroid ultrasound and orbital computed tomography. PBMCs were separated from under 12 ml of fresh peripheral blood using Ficoll-Paque density gradient centrifugation. Total RNA was extracted with Trizol reagent, and quality was checked on an Agilent 2100 Bioanalyzer.

The chain uses TRBV28 and TRBJ2-2, with the D call perhaps TRBD1 or TRBD2, as 6 bases match in each case. Sequenced: blood. The sequence was collected from a woman in her 30s with Graves' hyperthyroidism. The CDR3 region: CASSWGAGELSF. DNA sequence: TGTGCCAGCAGTTGGGGGGCCGGGGAGCTGTCTTTT.